These 31 T cell receptor beta chains came from one sample sequenced in a study of radiation and T cells in renal cell carcinoma. TCRdb's table, derived via immunoSEQ multiplex PCR, lists solely in-frame clones and lacks some. The table records 100,000 to 150,000 clones, approximately 82% of them present only once. Regarding time point: baseline pretreatment blood. As for treatment: 15 Gy SBRT to primary tumor, nephrectomy 4 weeks later. The sample here was blood, taken from a patient whose treatment included radiotherapy and nephrectomy. Receptors originate from a woman between 55 and 75 years old with renal cell carcinoma.

This clone was detected a few times. This chain links TRBV4-3 with TRBJ1-5; D uncertain. From germline, CDR1 is LGHNA and CDR2 YSLEER. The length of the CDR3 is 15 residues. The V gene lost 0 bases and the J gene lost 5 bases, with 11 bases spanning the gap. In nucleotides, the CDR3 is TGCGCCAGCAGCCAAGACACTGGGGTGTATCAGCCCCAGCATTTT. Its protein is CASSQDTGVYQPQHF.

In this sample, this clone turned up a few times. The CDR3 is CASSQQGTSSDTQYF. CDR3 nucleotides: TGCGCCAGCAGCCAGCAAGGGACTAGCAGTGATACGCAGTATTTT. The rearrangement joins TRBV4-1 to TRBJ2-3, with 9 bases identical to TRBD2. V lost 3 bases to trimming and J lost 6 bases; unmatched junction nucleotides: 7. Germline V gives CDR1 MGHRA, CDR2 YSYEKL. This CDR3 is 15 amino acids long.

The CDR3 spells CASSLGQGLSNEQFF. In nucleotides, the CDR3 is TGTGCCAGCAGCTTAGGACAGGGGCTGAGCAATGAGCAGTTCTTC. The chain has TRBV11-3 and TRBJ2-1, with 8 bases identical to TRBD1. Germline V gene data show CDR1 as SGHNT and CDR2 as YENEEA. The CDR3 contains 15 residues. V trimming: 1 base; J trimming: 6 bases; junction bases outside the gene matches: 5.

CDR3 sequence: CASSYGTGNTEAFF. CDR3 bases: TGTGCCAGCAGTTATGGGACGGGAAACACTGAAGCTTTCTTT. This rearrangement joins TRBV6-6 to TRBJ1-1; D possibly corresponds to TRBD1 (5 bases). Looked up from germline, CDR1 is MNHNY and CDR2 is SVGAGI (reference sequence). Trimming left V 3 bases short and J 2 bases short, with 10 bases between. This CDR3 has 14 amino acids.

In regard to this clone: The junction departs from germline at one end; a sequencing error may be responsible. The rearrangement uses TRBV25-1 and TRBJ2-3; D is ambiguous. The CDR3 is made up of 13 amino acids. Germline V CDR1 and CDR2: MGHDK, SYGVNS. The CDR3 reads CASSEFVNGQTDF. In DNA, the CDR3 is TGTGCCAGCAGTGAATTCGTGAACGGGCAAACGGATTTT.

The gene calls are TRBV28 and TRBJ1-2; the D is unclear. The CDR3 extends over 12 amino acids. Trimming cost V 4 bases and J 4 bases, with 7 bases left between them. Germline CDR1 reads MDHEN; CDR2 reads SYDVKM. The CDR3 DNA is TGTGCCAGCAGTTACCTTTTCTATGGCTACACCTTC. Translating gives CASSYLFYGYTF.

The chain couples TRBV29-1 to TRBJ1-1; D gene uncertain. V lost 3 bases to trimming and J lost 2 bases, with 13 bases between them. Looked up from germline, CDR1 is SQVTM and CDR2 is ANQGSEA. This CDR3 region has 14 residues. CDR3 residues: CSVDVAGINTEAFF. CDR3 bases: TGCAGCGTTGATGTAGCTGGGATAAACACTGAAGCTTTCTTT.

The chain recombines TRBV9 with TRBJ2-7; D ambiguous. Germline values: CDR1 SGDLS, CDR2 YYNGEE. V lost 0 bases and J lost 3, with 10 bases in between. The CDR3 runs 14 residues. This CDR3 is CASSVERLGYEQYF. As DNA, the CDR3 is TGTGCCAGCAGCGTAGAAAGGCTAGGCTACGAGCAGTACTTC.

This rearrangement joins TRBV7-2 to TRBJ2-7, with TRBD1 identical over 9 bases. Germline CDR1 and CDR2: SGHTA and FQGNSA. This CDR3 region has 14 residues. J gave up 3 bases and V 4 bases, and 4 bases lay outside the gene matches. CDR3 in DNA: TGTGCCAGCAGCTGGGGACAGGGCCTCTACGAGCAGTACTTC. It translates to CASSWGQGLYEQYF.

This clone has a handful of counts. The V call is TRBV9, the J call TRBJ2-1; D perhaps matches TRBD2 (6 bases). V lost 3 bases and J 0 bases, leaving 13 bases between the germline ends. Germline values: CDR1 SGDLS, CDR2 YYNGEE. This CDR3 spans 16 amino acids. The DNA of the CDR3 is TGTGCCAGCAGCGCGTCTAGCGTGAGCTCCTACAATGAGCAGTTCTTC. It encodes CASSASSVSSYNEQFF.

The CDR3 DNA follows: TGTGCCAGCAGTTACACCTACAGCTACGAGCAGTACTTC. Translated, it gives CASSYTYSYEQYF. The chain links TRBV6-5 to TRBJ2-7; the D is unclear. Between the trimmed V and J ends, which lost 2 bases and 3 bases, there was a span of 8 bases. There are 13 residues in the CDR3. Germline-derived CDR1 and CDR2 are MNHEY and SVGAGI.

The gene calls are TRBV2 and TRBJ2-1; 11 nucleotides line up with TRBD2. This CDR3 comprises 17 residues. V shed 7 bases and J 9 bases; nucleotides not matched to a gene: 17. From germline, CDR1 is SNHLY and CDR2 FYNNEI. CDR3 coding DNA: TGTGCCAGCAAGCGAGAGGGGGGAACTAGCGGGAGTATTGAGCAGTTCTTC. Protein sequence: CASKREGGTSGSIEQFF.

The chain joins TRBV19 to TRBJ1-2; tentatively, D is TRBD1 (5 bases). The CDR3 is 13 amino acids. Germline V gene sequence: CDR1 LNHDA, CDR2 SQIVND (reference sequence). Trimming shortened V by 4 bases and J by 2 bases, and 8 bases separated the two germline ends. The CDR3 is CASSTGQNYGYTF. In DNA, the CDR3 is TGTGCCAGTAGTACAGGACAAAACTATGGCTACACCTTC. The full variable domain, its missing parts supplied by reference TRBV19 and TRBJ1-2, is DGGITQSPKYLFRKEGQNVTLSCEQNLNHDAMYWYRQDPGQGLRLIYYSQIVNDFQKGDIAEGYSVSREKKESFPLTVTSAQKNPTAFYLCASSTGQNYGYTFGSGTRLTVV.

J is TRBJ1-5 and V is TRBV6-5; D remains ambiguous. V dropped 6 bases and J dropped 1 base, with 13 bases sitting between them. This CDR3 comprises 15 residues. The germline V gene has CDR1 MNHEY and CDR2 SVGAGI. The CDR3 loop is CASRFGPGSNQPQHF. DNA of the CDR3: TGTGCCAGCAGATTCGGTCCGGGCAGCAATCAGCCCCAGCATTTT.

The chain joins TRBV2 to TRBJ2-7; 8 nucleotides line up with TRBD1. J gave up 2 bases and V 6 bases, and 9 bases lay outside the gene matches. The CDR3 consists of 15 residues. The germline CDR1 and CDR2 sequences are SNHLY and FYNNEI. CDR3 in amino acids: CASRESGTGAYEQYF. The CDR3 DNA is TGTGCCAGCAGGGAATCCGGGACAGGAGCCTACGAGCAGTACTTC.

The rearrangement joins TRBV4-2 to TRBJ2-5, with TRBD2 identical over 9 bases. The length of the CDR3 is 17 residues. The trim removed 5 bases at V and 4 bases at J, leaving 14 bases unmatched. Germline V gene data show CDR1 as LGHNA and CDR2 as YNFKEQ. The CDR3 DNA is TGTGCCAGCAGCACCCGGGGGTTAGCGGGAGAGGGAGAGACCCAGTACTTC. Translated, it gives CASSTRGLAGEGETQYF.

The chain recombines TRBV9 with TRBJ2-1, with 8 positions matching TRBD2. The V and J ends lost 0 bases and 6 bases, in that order; junction bases with no gene match: 5. The CDR3 contains 15 residues. CDR1 and CDR2 (germline): SGDLS, YYNGEE. CDR3 residues: CASSVDGLARNEQFF. The CDR3 DNA follows: TGTGCCAGCAGCGTAGATGGACTAGCCCGCAATGAGCAGTTCTTC.

This chain joins TRBV18 and TRBJ1-1; D unclear. Germline lookup yields CDR1 KGHSH and CDR2 LQKENI. Between the trimmed V and J ends, which lost 3 bases and 2 bases, there was a span of 13 bases. This CDR3 comprises 15 residues. The CDR3 DNA reads TGTGCCAGCTCACCGATAACGGAACCTAACACTGAAGCTTTCTTT. It specifies CASSPITEPNTEAFF.

The CDR3 sequence: CASSTPPHRGYEQYF. In DNA form, the CDR3 reads TGTGCCAGCAGCACCCCCCCCCACAGGGGGTACGAGCAGTACTTC. V gene TRBV28 combines with J gene TRBJ2-7; TRBD1 aligns across 8 bases. The V gene end was trimmed by 6 bases and the J gene end by 4 bases; junction bases not matched to a gene: 11. The germline V gene has CDR1 MDHEN and CDR2 SYDVKM. This CDR3 is 15 amino acids long.

About this clone itself: No conserved phenylalanine or tryptophan ends this CDR3, so it is likely a read error. The V and J genes are TRBV28 and TRBJ1-2; tentatively, D is TRBD1 (6 bases). This CDR3 spans 14 amino acids. Trimming stripped 4 bases from V and 5 bases from J, with 14 bases between. Germline CDR1 MDHEN, CDR2 SYDVKM. CDR3 coding DNA: TGTGCCAGCAGTTCACAGGGAGAACGATATGGCTACACCCTC. It is translated as CASSSQGERYGYTL.

The chain carries TRBV19 and TRBJ2-2, with D perhaps TRBD1 or TRBD2 (6 bases each). Germline assignment: CDR1 LNHDA and CDR2 SQIVND (reference sequence). The CDR3 is 14 residues long. V was clipped by 8 bases and J by 7 bases, with 17 bases between them. Written as DNA, the CDR3 is TGTGCCAGTGGATACAGGGAGGCAGGCGGGGAGCTGTTTTTT. Its protein product is CASGYREAGGELFF.

The rearrangement links TRBV27 to TRBJ1-2; 9 nucleotides line up with TRBD1. J gave up 5 bases and V 5 bases, and 6 bases lay outside the gene matches. The CDR3 sequence is 14 residues long. Germline V gene lookup returns CDR1 MNHEY and CDR2 SMNVEV (reference sequence). This CDR3 is CASSPGQGRYGYTF. CDR3 sequence (DNA): TGTGCCAGCAGTCCTGGACAGGGGCGGTATGGCTACACCTTC.

This clone was counted between two and nine times. The chain uses TRBV10-3 and TRBJ2-6; no firm D call. Deletions cut 4 bases from V and 0 bases from J, with 13 bases between. Germline lookup yields CDR1 ENHRY and CDR2 SYGVKD. This CDR3 is built from 17 residues. The CDR3 region has the DNA TGTGCCATCAGTGTTACTCCAGGCAGCTCTGGGGCCAACGTCCTGACTTTC. Protein sequence: CAISVTPGSSGANVLTF.

This clone came up a few times. The V and J genes are TRBV27 and TRBJ1-5; D is unresolved. The germline gives CDR1 MNHEY, CDR2 SMNVEV (reference sequence). This CDR3 is built from 14 residues. V was trimmed by 3 bases and J by 3 bases, leaving 9 bases between them. The CDR3 DNA sequence: TGTGCCAGCAGTTTCTGGGGTACCAATCAGCCCCAGCATTTT. Its translation is CASSFWGTNQPQHF.

This clone was detected only a few times. CDR3 amino acids: CASSEARRQSYEQYF. In nucleotides, the CDR3 is TGTGCCAGCAGTGAAGCGCGTCGGCAGAGCTACGAGCAGTACTTC. V usage is TRBV2 and J usage is TRBJ2-7; D unresolved. The V and J ends lost 0 bases and 3 bases respectively, with 12 bases between them. This CDR3 region has 15 residues. The germline V gene encodes CDR1 SNHLY and CDR2 FYNNEI.

The genes are TRBV11-2 and TRBJ2-2; D unresolved. CDR3 length: 15 amino acids. Germline lookup yields CDR1 SGHAT and CDR2 FQNNGV. V was clipped by 5 bases and J by 8 bases, with 18 bases between them. The CDR3 reads CASSPLRVGSGELFF. CDR3 nucleotide sequence: TGTGCCAGCAGCCCCCTCCGGGTGGGTTCGGGGGAGCTGTTTTTT.

The chain has TRBV13 and TRBJ2-5, with D possibly being TRBD1 or TRBD2 (5 bases each). Germline V CDR1 and CDR2: PRHDT, FYEKMQ (reference sequence). CDR3 length equals 14 residues. With 5 bases removed from V and 11 bases from J, the gap between germline ends came to 21 bases. This CDR3 reads CASSTRDDLGEQYF. CDR3 bases: TGTGCCAGCAGCACCCGGGACGACCTTGGGGAGCAGTACTTC.

This chain uses TRBV19 with TRBJ2-7; no clear D. V dropped 4 bases and J dropped 5 bases, with 9 bases sitting between them. The CDR3 extends over 12 amino acids. Per germline, CDR1 LNHDA and CDR2 SQIVND (reference sequence). This chain's CDR3 is CASSKTGNEQYF. The CDR3 DNA follows: TGTGCCAGTAGTAAGACCGGTAACGAGCAGTACTTC.

The chain combines TRBV5-1 with TRBJ2-1, with 11 bases identical to TRBD2. Per germline, CDR1 SGHRS and CDR2 YFSETQ. There are 17 residues in the CDR3. V lost 1 base to trimming and J lost 1 base; unmatched junction nucleotides: 4. For the CDR3, the DNA is TGCGCCAGCAGCTTGAGACTAGCGGGACTTTCCTACAATGAGCAGTTCTTC. Protein sequence: CASSLRLAGLSYNEQFF.

The chain has TRBV11-2 and TRBJ2-2, with TRBD2 matching over 10 bases. Germline lookup yields CDR1 SGHAT and CDR2 FQNNGV. This CDR3 spans 19 amino acids. J was trimmed by 2 bases and V by 0 bases; bases with no gene match: 9. As DNA, the CDR3 is TGTGCCAGCAGCTTAGAGGGAGGGCTAGCGGGGGCAAACACCGGGGAGCTGTTTTTT. Protein: CASSLEGGLAGANTGELFF.

This clone is a singleton in its sample. This chain joins TRBV14 and TRBJ2-7; 9 bases are shared with TRBD2. With 0 bases clipped from V and 5 bases from J, the junction kept 11 bases outside the gene matches. The germline gives CDR1 SGHDN, CDR2 FVKESK. This CDR3 has 17 residues. The CDR3: CASSQDYNSGGVHEQYF. The CDR3 region has the DNA TGTGCCAGCAGCCAAGATTATAATAGCGGGGGAGTCCACGAGCAGTACTTC.